Presented here are 7 T cell receptor beta chains from one specimen sequenced in a study of long-term antiretroviral therapy in people with HIV. Sequencing used immunoSEQ v3.0 at survey level. TCRdb's copy holds only in-frame clones and misses some; the assay was immunoSEQ multiplex PCR. The sample holds 20,000 to 30,000 clones; 65% to 90% are singletons and the top ten take less than 20%. This specimen was unsorted PBMCs, taken 1.2 years after starting antiretroviral therapy. The receptor set was obtained from a man between 50 and 59 years old with HIV.

V gene TRBV30 combines with J gene TRBJ2-3; maybe TRBD1 (6 bases). V lost 8 bases and J 0 bases, leaving 18 bases between the germline ends. CDR3 length: 15 amino acids. Per germline, CDR1 GTSNPN and CDR2 SVGIG (reference sequence). CDR3 nucleotide sequence: TGTGCCAGGGGGACCAGGATAGCTAGCACAGATACGCAGTATTTT. This translates into CARGTRIASTDTQYF.

This clone was detected only once. The CDR3 nucleotides read TGCGCCAGCAGCCAAGGGCCCGGGTCAGCAACTAATGAAAAACTGTTTTTT. This codes for CASSQGPGSATNEKLFF. The J gene is TRBJ1-4, the V gene TRBV4-1, with D unresolved. This CDR3 comprises 17 residues. From germline, CDR1 is MGHRA and CDR2 YSYEKL. V lost 1 base to trimming and J lost 0 bases, with 12 bases between them.

The chain is built from TRBV30 and TRBJ1-6, with D possibly TRBD1 on 5 matching bases. The length of the CDR3 is 13 residues. The germline V gene encodes CDR1 GTSNPN and CDR2 SVGIG (reference sequence). V gave up 1 base and J gave up 4 bases, with 5 bases separating them. CDR3 bases: TGTGCCTGGAGTGGACAGTATAATTCACCCCTCCACTTT. Protein sequence: CAWSGQYNSPLHF.

V and J are TRBV6-6 and TRBJ2-3; 7 bases map to TRBD1. This CDR3 has 13 amino acids. Germline loops: CDR1 MNHNY, CDR2 SVGAGI (reference sequence). Trimming cost V 0 bases and J 6 bases; bases outside gene matches: 0. Here the CDR3 reads CASSYSRGDTQYF. CDR3 nucleotides: TGTGCCAGCAGTTACTCCAGGGGGGATACGCAGTATTTT.

The table lists this clone with a few counts. The CDR3 nucleotides are TGTGCCAGTGGGACCGACAGGGGGCGCGGCGGGGAGCTGTTTTTT. Its translation: CASGTDRGRGGELFF. The rearrangement uses TRBV19 and TRBJ2-2, with 10 bases fitting TRBD1. V dropped 8 bases and J dropped 7; count of bases not matched to a gene: 10. The CDR3 covers 15 residues. Germline loops: CDR1 LNHDA, CDR2 SQIVND (reference sequence). Full variable domain (remainder filled in from reference TRBV19 and TRBJ2-2): DGGITQSPKYLFRKEGQNVTLSCEQNLNHDAMYWYRQDPGQGLRLIYYSQIVNDFQKGDIAEGYSVSREKKESFPLTVTSAQKNPTAFYLCASGTDRGRGGELFFGEGSRLTVL.

This clone was observed a handful of times. This sequence joins TRBV7-3 and TRBJ2-1, with unresolved D. The germline CDR1 and CDR2 sequences are SGHTA and FQGTGA. The V end was cut by 2 bases, the J end by 5 bases, with 4 bases between. The CDR3 length is 12 residues. The CDR3 region has the DNA TGTGCCAGCAGCTTAGAAGACAATGAGCAGTTCTTC. It yields the protein CASSLEDNEQFF.

The chain links TRBV11-2 to TRBJ2-7; weak D call: TRBD1 (5 bases). Germline values: CDR1 SGHAT, CDR2 FQNNGV. CDR3 length equals 16 residues. The V and J ends lost 0 bases and 6 bases respectively, with 18 bases between them. DNA for the CDR3: TGTGCCAGCAGCTTAGATCGTAGGGGCGGATTCTTCGAGCAGTACTTC. Its protein is CASSLDRRGGFFEQYF.